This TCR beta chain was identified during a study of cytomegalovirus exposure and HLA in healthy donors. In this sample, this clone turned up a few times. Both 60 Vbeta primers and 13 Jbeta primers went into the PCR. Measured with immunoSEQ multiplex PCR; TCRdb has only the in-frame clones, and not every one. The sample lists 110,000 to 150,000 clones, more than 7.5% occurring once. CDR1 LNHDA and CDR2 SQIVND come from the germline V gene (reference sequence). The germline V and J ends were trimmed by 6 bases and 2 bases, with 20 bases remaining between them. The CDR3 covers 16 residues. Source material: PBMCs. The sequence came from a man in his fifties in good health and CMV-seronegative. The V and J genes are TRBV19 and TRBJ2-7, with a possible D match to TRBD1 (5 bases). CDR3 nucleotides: TGTGCCAGTAGCTATGGCGAGGACCCAGGGACCTACGAGCAGTACTTC. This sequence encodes CASSYGEDPGTYEQYF.